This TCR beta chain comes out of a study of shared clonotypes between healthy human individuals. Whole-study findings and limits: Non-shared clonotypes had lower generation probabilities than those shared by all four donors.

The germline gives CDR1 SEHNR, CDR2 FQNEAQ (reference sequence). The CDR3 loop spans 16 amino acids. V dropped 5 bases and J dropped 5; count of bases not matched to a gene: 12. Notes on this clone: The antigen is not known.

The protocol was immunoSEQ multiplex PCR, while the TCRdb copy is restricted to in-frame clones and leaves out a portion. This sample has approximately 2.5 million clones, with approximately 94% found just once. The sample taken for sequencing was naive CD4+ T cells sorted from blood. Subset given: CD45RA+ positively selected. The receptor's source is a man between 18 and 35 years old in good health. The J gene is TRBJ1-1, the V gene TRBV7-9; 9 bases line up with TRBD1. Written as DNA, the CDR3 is TGTGCCAGCAGCCCGGGGCGGGACAGGGCTGATACTGAAGCTTTCTTT. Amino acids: CASSPGRDRADTEAFF.